The following is a T cell receptor beta chain sequence with its context. What it recognizes is unknown. Germline trimming cut 3 bases from V and 8 bases from J; bases unmatched to any gene: 6. This CDR3 is 14 amino acids long. Germline CDR1 is MNHEY and CDR2 is SMNVEV (reference sequence). This record comes from a study of beta chain features in type 1 diabetes. Study information: Cell yields, gender and age were similar in healthy donors and patients. General study points: More deletions and fewer insertions at VDJ junctions were seen in type 1 diabetes patients. There was a moderate but significant shortening of TCRB CDR3s in all four CD4+ subsets of Type 1 diabetes patients.

What was sequenced were expressed TCRB transcripts, since all of the isolated RNA had been reverse transcribed. Clones were read by immunoSEQ multiplex PCR, and TCRdb kept only the in-frame ones, dropping some. The table records about 260,000 clones, approximately 20% of them present only once. The chain recombines TRBV27 with TRBJ1-4; 7 positions agree with TRBD1. The sequencing input was naive CD4+ T cells from blood. The source is a woman aged 40 to 50 with type 1 diabetes. DNA of the CDR3: TGTGCCAGCAGTTTTCGACAGGGACGGGAAAAACTGTTTTTT. Translating gives CASSFRQGREKLFF.